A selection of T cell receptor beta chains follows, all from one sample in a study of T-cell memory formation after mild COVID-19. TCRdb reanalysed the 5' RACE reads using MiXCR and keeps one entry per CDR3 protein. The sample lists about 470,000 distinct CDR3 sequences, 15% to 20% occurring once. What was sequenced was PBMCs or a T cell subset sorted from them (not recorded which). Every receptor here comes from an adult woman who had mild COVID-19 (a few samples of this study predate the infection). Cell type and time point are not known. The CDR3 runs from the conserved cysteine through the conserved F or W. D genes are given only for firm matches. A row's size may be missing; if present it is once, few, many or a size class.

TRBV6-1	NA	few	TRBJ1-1	TGTGCCAGCAGTGGAGGGGGGGGGGCGAAGGACACTGAAGCTTTCTTT	CASSGGGGAKDTEAFF
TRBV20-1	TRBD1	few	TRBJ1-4	TGCAGTGCTAGAAGGGGGCAGGGGAATGAAAAACTGTTTTTT	CSARRGQGNEKLFF
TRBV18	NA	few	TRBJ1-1	TGTGCCAGCTCAGGCGGTACCGACCGACAGGCCCCACCCGCTTTCTTT	CASSGGTDRQAPPAFF
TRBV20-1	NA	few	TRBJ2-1	TGCAGTGCTCCTGGGGAGAGCTCCTACAATGAGCAGTTCTTC	CSAPGESSYNEQFF
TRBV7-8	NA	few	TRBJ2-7	TGTGCCAGCAGCTCAACCTTCCTGGGCGCCTACGAGCAGTACTTC	CASSSTFLGAYEQYF
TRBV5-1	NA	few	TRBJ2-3	TGCGCCAGCAGCTTGCAAGCTAGAGATACGCAGTATTTT	CASSLQARDTQYF
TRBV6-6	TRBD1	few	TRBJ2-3	TGTGCCAGCAGTTACTCGCCAGGGGGCGATACGCAGTATTTT	CASSYSPGGDTQYF
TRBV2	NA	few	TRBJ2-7	TGTGCCAGCAGTGAATTTCGGTACGAGCAGTACTTC	CASSEFRYEQYF
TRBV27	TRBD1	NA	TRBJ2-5	TGTGCCAGCAGCACCGGGACAGGGTCAACAGAGACCCAGTACTTC	CASSTGTGSTETQYF
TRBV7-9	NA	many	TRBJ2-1	TGTGCCAGCAGCTTAGCGGGAGGAAATCCCGAGCAGTTCTTC	CASSLAGGNPEQFF
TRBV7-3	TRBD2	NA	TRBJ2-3	TGTGCCAGCAGCTTACGACCCCTTGCGGGGGGGCTGATAGATACGCAGTATTTT	CASSLRPLAGGLIDTQYF
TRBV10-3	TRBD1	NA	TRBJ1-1	TGTGCCATCAGTGAGTCGAGGTCCCGGGACAGGGGGCAGGGGACTGAAGCTTTCTTT	CAISESRSRDRGQGTEAFF
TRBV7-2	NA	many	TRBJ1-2	TGTGCCAGCAGCTTCCGGACAGCTAACTATGGCTACACCTTC	CASSFRTANYGYTF
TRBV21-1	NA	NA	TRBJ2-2	TGTGCCAGCAGACGGGCCCCGCGGTCTCTCGCCGGGGAGCTGTTTTTT	CASRRAPRSLAGELFF
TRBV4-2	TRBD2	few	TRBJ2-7	TGTGCCAGCAGCCAACGAGGGACTAGCGGCTACGAGCAGTACTTC	CASSQRGTSGYEQYF
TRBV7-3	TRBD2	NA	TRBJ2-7	TGTGCCAGCAGACGGACTAGCGGTACATACGAGCAGTACTTC	CASRRTSGTYEQYF
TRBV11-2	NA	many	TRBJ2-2	TGTGCTAGCAGCTTAGGACCGAACACCGGGGAGCTGTTTTTT	CASSLGPNTGELFF
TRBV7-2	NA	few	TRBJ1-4	TGTGCCAGCAGGACAGGTTATAATGAAAAACTGTTTTTT	CASRTGYNEKLFF
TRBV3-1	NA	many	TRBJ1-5	TGTGCCAGCAGCCAAGGGAGAAATCAGCCCCAGCATTTT	CASSQGRNQPQHF
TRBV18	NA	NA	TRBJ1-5	TGTGCCAGCTCACGTGGGTGGGACCAGCCCCAGCATTTT	CASSRGWDQPQHF
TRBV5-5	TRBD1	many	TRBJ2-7	TGTGCCAGCAGCCGACAGGGGCTAACTTCCTACGAGCAGTACTTC	CASSRQGLTSYEQYF
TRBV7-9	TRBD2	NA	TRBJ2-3	TGTGCCAGCAGCCGAGGGGGAATAGCGGGGCTGGATACGCAGTATTTT	CASSRGGIAGLDTQYF
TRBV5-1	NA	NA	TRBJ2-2	TGCGCCAGCAGCTCCGGGGGGCTTAACACCGGGGAGCTGTTTTTT	CASSSGGLNTGELFF
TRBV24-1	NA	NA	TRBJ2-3	TGTGCCACCAGCCCGACTTTCACAGATACGCAGTATTTT	CATSPTFTDTQYF
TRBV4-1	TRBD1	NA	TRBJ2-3	TGCGCCAGCAGCCACATCCGGGACAGCTCCTGGACGACAGATACGCAGTATTTT	CASSHIRDSSWTTDTQYF
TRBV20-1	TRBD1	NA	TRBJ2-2	TGCAGTGCTAGAGGCCGCGGACAGGGGGAGGCCGGGGAGCTGTTTTTT	CSARGRGQGEAGELFF
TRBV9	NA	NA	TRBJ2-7	TGTGCCAGCAGCGTAGTACTTGGGGACGAGCAGTACTTC	CASSVVLGDEQYF
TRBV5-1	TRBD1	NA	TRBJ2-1	TGCGCCAGCATCCGGGACAGTCAATACAATGAGCAGTTCTTC	CASIRDSQYNEQFF
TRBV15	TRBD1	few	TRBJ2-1	TGTGCCACCAGCAGATTCTGGCAGGGGGCCTCCTACAATGAGCAGTTCTTC	CATSRFWQGASYNEQFF
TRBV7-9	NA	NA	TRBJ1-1	TGTGCCAGCAGCCCCCTAGGTAGCACAGGGACTTTCTTT	CASSPLGSTGTFF
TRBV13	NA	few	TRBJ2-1	TGTGCCAGCGCGACCCGCAGGACGTCGGCCAATGAGCAGTTCTTC	CASATRRTSANEQFF
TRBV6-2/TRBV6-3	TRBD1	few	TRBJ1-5	TGTGCCAGCAGCTTGGGACAGCATAATCAGCCCCAGCATTTT	CASSLGQHNQPQHF
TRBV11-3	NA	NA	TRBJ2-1	TGTGCCAGCAGCTTAGATATTTGGGGACTGGACCACCGTAACTCCTACAATGAGCAGTTCTTC	CASSLDIWGLDHRNSYNEQFF
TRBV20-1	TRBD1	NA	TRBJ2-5	TGCAGTGCTGTAGGACAGGGCGGGGAGACCCAGTACTTC	CSAVGQGGETQYF
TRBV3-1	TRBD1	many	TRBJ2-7	TGTGCCAGCAGCCTGGGACAGTCGAGGATCCCCTCCTACGAGCAGTACTTC	CASSLGQSRIPSYEQYF
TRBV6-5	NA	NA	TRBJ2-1	TGTGCCAGCAGTTACTCGTCTTCAGCGGGTCTTAGCAATGAGCAGTTCTTC	CASSYSSSAGLSNEQFF
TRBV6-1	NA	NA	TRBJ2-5	TGTGCCAGCAGTGACAACCAGGCGGCAGGGGAGACCCAGTACTTC	CASSDNQAAGETQYF
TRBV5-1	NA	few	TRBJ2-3	TGCGCCAGCAGCCCGGACGGCCATACGCAGTATTTT	CASSPDGHTQYF
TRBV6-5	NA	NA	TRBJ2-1	TGTGCCAGCAGTTCAGGGGAAAGCACGGATGAGCAGTTCTTC	CASSSGESTDEQFF
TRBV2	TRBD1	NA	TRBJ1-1	TGTGCCAGCAGAGCTCGACAGGGGAGCGCTGAAGCTTTCTTT	CASRARQGSAEAFF
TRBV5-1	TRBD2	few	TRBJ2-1	TGCGCCAGCAGCTCCGAAGGGACTAGGATCAATGAGCAGTTCTTC	CASSSEGTRINEQFF
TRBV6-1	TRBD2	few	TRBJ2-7	TGTGCCAGCAGTGTTCTAGCGGGGGGAGTATACGAGCAGTACTTC	CASSVLAGGVYEQYF
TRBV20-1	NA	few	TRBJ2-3	TGCAGCCCTAAAAAGCCCGTGTCGGGGAGGAGGACAGATACGCAGTATTTT	CSPKKPVSGRRTDTQYF
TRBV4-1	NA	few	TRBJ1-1	TGCGCCAGCAGCCAGGCCTGGACAGTAGCTGAAGCTTTCTTT	CASSQAWTVAEAFF
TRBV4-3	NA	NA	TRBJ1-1	TGCGCCAGCAGCCGAACACACAGTGGGTGGGGCACTGAGGCTTTCTTT	CASSRTHSGWGTEAFF
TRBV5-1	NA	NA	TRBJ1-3	TGCGCCAGCAGCTTGGGACAGAGCTCTGGAAACACCATATATTTT	CASSLGQSSGNTIYF